The 5 T cell receptor beta chains listed next were all sequenced from one sample in a study of regulatory T cells in long-lasting Graves disease. CDR3-region Arm-PCR and iRepertoire HTBI primers produced the TCR beta libraries. TCRdb ran MiXCR on the multiplex PCR reads and lists one entry per CDR3 protein. The top ten hold 15% to 20% of the sample, which has just over 600,000 distinct CDR3 sequences, 15% to 20% seen once. Time point of the sample: newly diagnosed GD, antithyroid drugs for less than 3 months. The TCR library was made from RNA extracted from PBMCs. A further study also used this sample, focusing on T cells in Graves' hyperthyroidism and ophthalmopathy.

This specimen was peripheral blood mononuclear cells (PBMCs), taken at new diagnosis, from a patient treated with antithyroid drugs. These receptors were obtained from a woman in her twenties or thirties with Graves disease.

This clonotype was observed many times. This chain connects TRBV5-1 to TRBJ1-6, with no clear D. CDR3 length: 14 amino acids. The germline V gene encodes CDR1 SGHRS and CDR2 YFSETQ. The V gene lost 0 bases and the J gene lost 4 bases, with 5 bases spanning the gap. The CDR3 is CASSLAVYNSPLHF. In nucleotides, the CDR3 is TGCGCCAGCAGCTTGGCCGTGTATAATTCACCCCTCCACTTT.

The chain links TRBV10-3 to TRBJ2-7, with D perhaps TRBD1 (7 bases). The CDR3 is 14 amino acids. Between the trimmed V and J ends, which lost 10 bases and 1 base, there was a span of 17 bases. Per the germline V gene, CDR1 is ENHRY and CDR2 is SYGVKD. The CDR3 protein is CATVTGGQSYEQYF. CDR3 DNA: TGTGCCACCGTTACCGGGGGACAGTCCTACGAGCAGTACTTC.

This clonotype was observed at least ten times. In nucleotides, the CDR3 is TGTGCCAGCAGCTTTACTAGCGGGAGAGGCGGCGAGCAGTACTTC. It yields the protein CASSFTSGRGGEQYF. This chain links TRBV13 with TRBJ2-7; 11 bases match TRBD2. The CDR3 consists of 15 residues. The V and J ends lost 3 bases and 6 bases, in that order; junction bases with no gene match: 7. Germline V CDR1 and CDR2: PRHDT, FYEKMQ (reference sequence).

This clonotype was recorded many times. The chain has TRBV28 and TRBJ2-3; 7 bases agree with TRBD1. The CDR3 spans 14 residues. The germline V gene has CDR1 MDHEN and CDR2 SYDVKM. The ends lost 7 bases at V and 0 bases at J; junction bases unmatched: 4. CDR3 in DNA: TGTGCCAGCATACCGGGACAGAGCACAGATACGCAGTATTTT. Translating gives CASIPGQSTDTQYF.

This clonotype was detected many times. The chain recombines TRBV27 with TRBJ2-7, with TRBD2 matching 7 bases. The length of the CDR3 is 13 residues. V shed 7 bases, J shed 6 bases, and the junction held 9 bases outside the gene matches. Germline V gene lookup returns CDR1 MNHEY and CDR2 SMNVEV (reference sequence). The CDR3 nucleotides are TGTGCCAGCACCTGGGAGGGCGCGTCCGAGCAGTACTTC. Encoded protein: CASTWEGASEQYF.